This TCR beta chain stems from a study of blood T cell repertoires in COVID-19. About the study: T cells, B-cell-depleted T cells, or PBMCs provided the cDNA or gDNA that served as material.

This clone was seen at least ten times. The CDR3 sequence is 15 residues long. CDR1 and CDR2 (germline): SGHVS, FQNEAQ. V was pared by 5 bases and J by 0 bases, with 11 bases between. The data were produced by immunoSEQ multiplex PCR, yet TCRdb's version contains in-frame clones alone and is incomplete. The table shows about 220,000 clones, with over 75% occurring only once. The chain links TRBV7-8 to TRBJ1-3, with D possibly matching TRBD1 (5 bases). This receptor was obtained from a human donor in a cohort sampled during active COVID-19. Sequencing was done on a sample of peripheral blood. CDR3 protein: CASSPGGGSGNTIYF. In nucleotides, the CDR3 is TGTGCCAGCAGCCCTGGGGGGGGCTCTGGAAACACCATATATTTT.